The next 21 T cell receptor beta chains were all read from a single sample in a study of OX40 agonist ivuxolimab in advanced cancers. Generated by immunoSEQ multiplex PCR, the TCRdb table keeps only in-frame clones and is missing some. The data show about 77,000 clones, around 94% seen once. Sequencing was performed on CD4+ or CD8+ T cells sorted from blood, taken in a trial of the OX40 agonist ivuxolimab. The receptors here all came from an adult with an advanced solid tumor such as melanoma, head and neck, liver or kidney cancer.

The chain is built from TRBV6-5 and TRBJ2-7, with D possibly TRBD2 on 8 matching bases. V was pared by 7 bases and J by 7 bases, with 23 bases between. In germline, CDR1 is MNHEY, CDR2 SVGAGI. This CDR3 region has 15 residues. CDR3 residues: CASKGGGRMGFEQYF. CDR3 DNA: TGTGCCAGCAAAGGGGGCGGGAGGATGGGTTTTGAGCAGTACTTC.

The chain combines TRBV5-8 with TRBJ2-3; TRBD2 matches at 9 bases. This CDR3 spans 15 amino acids. The V segment lost 2 bases and the J segment 6 bases; nucleotides outside the gene matches: 7. Per the germline V gene, CDR1 is SGHTS and CDR2 is YDEGEE. CDR3 DNA sequence: TGTGCCAGCAGCTTTTACTCTAGCGGGACCGATACGCAGTATTTT. Translation: CASSFYSSGTDTQYF. Full variable domain (outside the CDR3, taken from reference TRBV5-8 and TRBJ2-3): EAGVTQSPTHLIKTRGQQATLRCSPISGHTSVYWYQQALGLGLQFLLWYDEGEERNRGNFPPRFSGRQFPNYSSELNVNALELEDSALYLCASSFYSSGTDTQYFGPGTRLTVL.

The J gene is TRBJ2-1, the V gene TRBV7-2; TRBD2 agrees at 9 bases. This CDR3 is built from 15 residues. Germline V gene lookup returns CDR1 SGHTA and CDR2 FQGNSA. V was pared by 3 bases and J by 4 bases, with 4 bases of the junction left unmatched. This CDR3 reads CASSFSLAGYNEQFF. The CDR3 DNA sequence: TGTGCCAGCAGCTTTTCGCTAGCGGGGTACAATGAGCAGTTCTTC.

The chain has TRBV7-2 and TRBJ1-4; 9 positions match TRBD1. V gave up 3 bases and J gave up 10 bases; unmatched junction bases: 6. Germline CDR1 SGHTA, CDR2 FQGNSA. The CDR3 runs 14 residues. CDR3 sequence reads: CASSFGTGSGKLFF. The CDR3 DNA follows: TGTGCCAGCAGCTTCGGGACAGGGTCGGGAAAACTGTTTTTT.

The chain recombines TRBV6-5 with TRBJ2-7; 8 bases are shared with TRBD2. Looked up from germline, CDR1 is MNHEY and CDR2 is SVGAGI. The CDR3 runs 15 residues. V lost 2 bases, J lost 2 bases, and 5 bases stayed unmatched. In nucleotides, the CDR3 is TGTGCCAGCAGTTACCGGGGGGGTATGGCCTACGAGCAGTACTTC. It codes for CASSYRGGMAYEQYF.

The J gene is TRBJ2-5, the V gene TRBV7-2, with 8 bases identical to TRBD2. CDR1 and CDR2 (germline): SGHTA, FQGNSA. CDR3 length: 15 amino acids. Trimming at V came to 3 bases and at J to 2 bases, leaving 5 bases not matched to a gene. The CDR3 protein is CASSFLTSAQETQYF. For the CDR3, the DNA is TGTGCCAGCAGCTTTTTGACTAGCGCGCAAGAGACCCAGTACTTC.

This clone was recorded only once. The CDR3 sequence is CASSPLRQGTSGTYNEQFF. CDR3 in DNA: TGTGCCAGCTCACCATTGAGACAGGGAACTAGCGGAACCTACAATGAGCAGTTCTTC. V and J are TRBV18 and TRBJ2-1; TRBD2 might be the D (8 bases). This CDR3 is 19 amino acids long. Germline V CDR1 and CDR2: KGHSH, LQKENI. Trimming cost V 2 bases and J 2 bases, with 22 bases left between them.

The chain is built from TRBV7-9 and TRBJ2-1; D remains ambiguous. Trimming stripped 7 bases from V and 11 bases from J, with 18 bases between. Per the germline V gene, CDR1 is SEHNR and CDR2 is FQNEAQ (reference sequence). The CDR3 covers 13 residues. The CDR3 bases are TGTGCCAGCATCTCGACCGAGGCAAATCAGCAGTTCTTC. It encodes CASISTEANQQFF.

In this sample, this clone turned up once. DNA of the CDR3: TGTGCCAGTAGTCGGGTGGGAGGGGCAGAGACCCAGTACTTC. Translation gives CASSRVGGAETQYF. The chain employs TRBV19 and TRBJ2-5; 7 nucleotides align to TRBD2. The CDR3 sequence is 14 residues long. Germline CDR1 is LNHDA and CDR2 is SQIVND (reference sequence). J was trimmed by 4 bases and V by 5 bases; bases with no gene match: 7.

This clone was seen only once. The chain is built from TRBV29-1 and TRBJ2-7; possible D gene TRBD1, 6 bases. The CDR3 has 12 amino acids. The V end was cut by 4 bases, the J end by 6 bases, with 13 bases between. CDR1 and CDR2 from the germline V gene are SQVTM and ANQGSEA. The CDR3 here is CSVGNRVGEQYF. CDR3 coding DNA: TGCAGCGTTGGAAACAGGGTGGGCGAGCAGTACTTC.

The chain joins TRBV6-5 to TRBJ2-7; a weak D match, TRBD1 (5 bases). Looked up from germline, CDR1 is MNHEY and CDR2 is SVGAGI. Between the trimmed V and J ends, which lost 7 bases and 9 bases, there was a span of 22 bases. The CDR3 length is 14 residues. The CDR3 loop reads CASKTGRVAFVQYF. DNA for the CDR3: TGTGCCAGCAAAACTGGCAGGGTCGCCTTTGTGCAGTACTTC.

The chain joins TRBV6-5 to TRBJ2-3; D is ambiguous. The ends were cut back, 6 bases at V and 6 bases at J, with 10 bases in the middle. The CDR3 length is 12 residues. Germline CDR1 MNHEY, CDR2 SVGAGI. The CDR3 sequence is CASRDRWDTQYF. The CDR3 DNA reads as TGTGCCAGCAGAGACCGTTGGGATACGCAGTATTTT.

The V and J genes are TRBV10-3 and TRBJ2-1, with 7 bases identical to TRBD2. CDR1 and CDR2 (germline): ENHRY, SYGVKD. After removal of 3 bases from V and 0 bases from J, the junction contained 5 bases not matched to a gene. The CDR3 covers 16 residues. The CDR3 coding sequence is TGTGCCATCAGTGAAGTCCAGCGGGGCTCCTACAATGAGCAGTTCTTC. It is translated as CAISEVQRGSYNEQFF.

The CDR3 coding sequence is TGTGCCAGCAGCTTAGACTTTCCCACAGGACTAGCGGGAGAAGTTGACGAGCAGTACTTC. It yields the protein CASSLDFPTGLAGEVDEQYF. The chain employs TRBV11-2 and TRBJ2-7; 13 positions match TRBD2. Germline CDR1 SGHAT, CDR2 FQNNGV. The trim removed 0 bases at V and 5 bases at J, leaving 16 bases unmatched. The CDR3 is 20 amino acids.

The rearrangement joins TRBV10-3 to TRBJ2-2, with 7 bases that match TRBD2. This CDR3 region has 15 residues. Trimming removed 6 bases from V and 3 bases from J; junction bases left unmatched: 7. Germline loops: CDR1 ENHRY, CDR2 SYGVKD. CDR3: CAISMTSPDTGELFF. The CDR3 DNA is TGTGCCATCAGCATGACTAGCCCGGACACCGGGGAGCTGTTTTTT.

V and J are TRBV5-1 and TRBJ2-7; no firm D call. V was clipped by 4 bases and J by 2 bases, with 10 bases between them. CDR1 is SGHRS and CDR2 is YFSETQ in the germline V gene. This CDR3 spans 13 amino acids. The CDR3 reads CASSAGSPYEQYF. For the CDR3, the DNA is TGCGCCAGCAGCGCCGGGTCGCCCTACGAGCAGTACTTC.

The genes are TRBV28 and TRBJ2-7; a possible D gene is TRBD1 (5 bases). The V gene lost 2 bases and the J gene lost 3 bases, with 11 bases spanning the gap. CDR3 length: 14 residues. Germline CDR1 reads MDHEN; CDR2 reads SYDVKM. CDR3 amino acids: CASSLQGLIYEQYF. In DNA, the CDR3 is TGTGCCAGCAGTTTACAGGGTTTAATCTACGAGCAGTACTTC.

This sequence joins TRBV7-3 and TRBJ2-1; D not certain. V was cut by 5 bases and J by 10 bases, with 12 bases left in between. The germline CDR1 and CDR2 sequences are SGHTA and FQGTGA. CDR3 length: 12 amino acids. The CDR3 coding sequence is TGTGCCAGCAGCCCCTCCCTCGGGGAGCAGTTCTTC. Translation gives CASSPSLGEQFF.

In its sample, this clone was seen a few times. The chain uses TRBV27 and TRBJ2-1; possible D gene TRBD1, 5 bases. Deletions cut 4 bases from V and 2 bases from J, with 12 bases between. This CDR3 region has 15 residues. Looked up from germline, CDR1 is MNHEY and CDR2 is SMNVEV (reference sequence). CDR3 DNA sequence: TGTGCCAGCAGTTCCGCCAGGGTCCCCTACAATGAGCAGTTCTTC. This sequence encodes CASSSARVPYNEQFF.

The rearrangement uses TRBV11-3 and TRBJ2-1, with a weak D call TRBD1 (6 bases). Germline V gene lookup returns CDR1 SGHNT and CDR2 YENEEA. This CDR3 is 13 amino acids long. The V end lost 5 bases, the J end lost 15 bases, and 20 bases lay between the germline ends. This chain's CDR3 is CASSPGQGRPRFF. Here the CDR3 DNA reads TGTGCCAGCAGCCCGGGACAAGGGCGGCCTCGGTTCTTC.

This clone was counted a single time. The chain couples TRBV7-8 to TRBJ1-2; D is undetermined. CDR1 and CDR2 from the germline V gene are SGHVS and FQNEAQ. This CDR3 has 15 residues. V was pared by 5 bases and J by 4 bases, with 17 bases between. CDR3 region: CASSLGRGPSYGYTF. The CDR3 DNA reads as TGTGCCAGCAGCCTAGGGAGAGGCCCTAGCTATGGCTACACCTTC.